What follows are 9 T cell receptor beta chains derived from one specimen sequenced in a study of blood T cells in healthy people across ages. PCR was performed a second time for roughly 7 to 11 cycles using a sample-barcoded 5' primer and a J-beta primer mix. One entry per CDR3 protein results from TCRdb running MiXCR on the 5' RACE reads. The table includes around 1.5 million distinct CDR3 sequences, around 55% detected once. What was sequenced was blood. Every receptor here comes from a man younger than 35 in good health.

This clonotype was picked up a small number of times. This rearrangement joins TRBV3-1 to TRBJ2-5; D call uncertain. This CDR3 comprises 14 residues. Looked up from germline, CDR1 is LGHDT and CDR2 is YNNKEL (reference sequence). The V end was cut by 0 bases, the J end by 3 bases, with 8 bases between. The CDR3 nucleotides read TGTGCCAGCAGCCAAGATATTGGGGAAGAGACCCAGTACTTC. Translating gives CASSQDIGEETQYF.

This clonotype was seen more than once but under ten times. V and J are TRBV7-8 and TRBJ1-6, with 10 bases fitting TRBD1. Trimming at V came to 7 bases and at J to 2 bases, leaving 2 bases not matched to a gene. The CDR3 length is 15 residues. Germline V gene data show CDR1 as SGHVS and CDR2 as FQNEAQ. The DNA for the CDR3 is TGTGCCAGCAAGGACAGGGGGACCTATAATTCACCCCTCCACTTT. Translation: CASKDRGTYNSPLHF.

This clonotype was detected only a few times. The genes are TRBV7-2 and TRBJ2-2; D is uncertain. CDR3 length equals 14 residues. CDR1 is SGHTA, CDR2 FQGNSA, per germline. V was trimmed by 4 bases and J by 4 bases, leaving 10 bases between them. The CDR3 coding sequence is TGTGCCAGCAGCTACCTACCGATCACCGGGGAGCTGTTTTTT. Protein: CASSYLPITGELFF.

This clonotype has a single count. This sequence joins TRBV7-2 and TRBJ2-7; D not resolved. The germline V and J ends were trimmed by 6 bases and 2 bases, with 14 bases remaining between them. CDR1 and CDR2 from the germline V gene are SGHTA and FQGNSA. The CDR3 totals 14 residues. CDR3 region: CASRTAAPPYEQYF. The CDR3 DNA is TGTGCCAGCAGGACTGCGGCTCCGCCCTACGAGCAGTACTTC.

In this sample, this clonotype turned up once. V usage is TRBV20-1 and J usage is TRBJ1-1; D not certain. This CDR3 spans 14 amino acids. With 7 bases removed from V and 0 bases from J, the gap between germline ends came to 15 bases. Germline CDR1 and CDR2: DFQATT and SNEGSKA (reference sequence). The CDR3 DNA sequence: TGCAGTGTTACTTGGGAGGGTATGAACACTGAAGCTTTCTTT. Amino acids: CSVTWEGMNTEAFF.

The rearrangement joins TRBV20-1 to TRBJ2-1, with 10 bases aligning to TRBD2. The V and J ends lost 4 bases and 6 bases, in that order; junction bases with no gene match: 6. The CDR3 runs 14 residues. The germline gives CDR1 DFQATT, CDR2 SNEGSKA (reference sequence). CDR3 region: CSAKGSSGSNEQFF. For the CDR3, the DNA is TGCAGTGCTAAGGGGTCTAGCGGGAGCAATGAGCAGTTCTTC.

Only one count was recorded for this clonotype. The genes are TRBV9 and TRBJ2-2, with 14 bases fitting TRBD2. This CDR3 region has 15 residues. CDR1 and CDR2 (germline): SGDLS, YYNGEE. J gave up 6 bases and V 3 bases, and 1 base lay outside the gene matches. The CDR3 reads CASSGGLAGAGELFF. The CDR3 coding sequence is TGTGCCAGCAGCGGGGGACTAGCGGGAGCCGGGGAGCTGTTTTTT.

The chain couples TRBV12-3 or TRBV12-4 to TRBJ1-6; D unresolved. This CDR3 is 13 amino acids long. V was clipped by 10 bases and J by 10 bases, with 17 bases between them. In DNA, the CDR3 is TGTGCCATCCAAAGGGAGGGAGGGTCACCCCTCCACTTT. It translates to CAIQREGGSPLHF.

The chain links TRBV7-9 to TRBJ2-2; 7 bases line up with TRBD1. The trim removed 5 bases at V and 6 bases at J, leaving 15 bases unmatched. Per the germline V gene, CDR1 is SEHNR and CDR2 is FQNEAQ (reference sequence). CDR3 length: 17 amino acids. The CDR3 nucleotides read TGTGCCAGCAGCCGTAAGGCCCAGGGGGAGAGTTCCGGGGAGCTGTTTTTT. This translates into CASSRKAQGESSGELFF.